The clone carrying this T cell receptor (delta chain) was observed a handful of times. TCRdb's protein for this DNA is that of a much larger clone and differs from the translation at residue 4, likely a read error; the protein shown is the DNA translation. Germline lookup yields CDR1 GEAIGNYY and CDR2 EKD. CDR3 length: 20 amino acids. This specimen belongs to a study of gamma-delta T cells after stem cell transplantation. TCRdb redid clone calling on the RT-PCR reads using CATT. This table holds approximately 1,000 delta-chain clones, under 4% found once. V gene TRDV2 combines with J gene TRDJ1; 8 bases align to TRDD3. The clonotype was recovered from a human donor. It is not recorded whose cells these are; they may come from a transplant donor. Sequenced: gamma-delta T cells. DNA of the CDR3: TGTGCCTGTGGCACCCTCTCTGGGGGACCCCCCCGAGAACACTTCCATAAACTCATCTTT. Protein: CACGTLSGGPPREHFHKLIF.